This T cell receptor beta chain was identified during a study of blood T cell repertoires in COVID-19. Study context: The United States, Italy and Spain were the sources of the acute and convalescent COVID-19 samples. PBMCs, B-cell-depleted T cells, or T cells provided the cDNA or gDNA that made up the material.

Sequencing used immunoSEQ multiplex PCR; TCRdb keeps in-frame clones, though not all of them. This table holds 250,000 or so clones, 70% to 90% found once. This CDR3 has 15 residues. From germline, CDR1 is SGHRS and CDR2 YFSETQ. Trimming removed 0 bases from V and 2 bases from J, with 12 bases in between. All enrollees were about 18 to 89 years old and from about two dozen US areas. Cohort 3 recovery required two negative PCRs, clearance, or symptom resolution. The clonotype originates from a woman in her fifties or sixties who had recovered from COVID-19. The chain combines TRBV5-1 with TRBJ2-7; perhaps TRBD2 as D (6 bases). Specimen: PBMCs or T cells enriched from blood (not recorded which). CDR3 amino acids: CASSLGGTGTYEQYF. CDR3 nucleotides: TGCGCCAGCAGCTTGGGAGGGACTGGCACCTACGAGCAGTACTTC.